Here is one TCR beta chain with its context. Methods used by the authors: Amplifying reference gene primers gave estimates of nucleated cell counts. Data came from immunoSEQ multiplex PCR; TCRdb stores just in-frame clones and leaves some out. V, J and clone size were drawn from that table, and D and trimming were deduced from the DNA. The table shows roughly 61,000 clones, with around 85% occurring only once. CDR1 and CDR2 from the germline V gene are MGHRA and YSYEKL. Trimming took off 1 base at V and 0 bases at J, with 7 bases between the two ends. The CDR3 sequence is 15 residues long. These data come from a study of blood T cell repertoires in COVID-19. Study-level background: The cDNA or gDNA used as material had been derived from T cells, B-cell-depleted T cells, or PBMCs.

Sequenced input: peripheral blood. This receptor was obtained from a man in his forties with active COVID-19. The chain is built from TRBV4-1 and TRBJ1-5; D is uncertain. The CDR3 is CASSQADNSNQPQHF. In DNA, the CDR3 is TGCGCCAGCAGCCAAGCCGACAATAGCAATCAGCCCCAGCATTTT.